This T cell receptor beta chain was sequenced during a study of technical replicates of blood from a few donors (dated by TCRdb to 2016 to 2017). This clone was detected only a few times. Its antigen is currently not known. Per-nucleotide qualities are absent, and no much larger clonotype sits a single base away. Receptor libraries were prepared by the immunoSEQ multiplex PCR assay. Here the immuneACCESS table is served through TCRdb, limited to in-frame sequences with V and J called. Missing clones are a known gap in these copies; in checked studies unresolved V genes cover under half, and the rest lacks a known reason. This sample is represented by 58,000 or so clones; approximately 83% of them were singletons. Approximately 5.1% of the sample goes to the ten largest clones. The receptor comes from a human donor in good health. Some clones in this sample may be carry-over from other donors' samples. What was sequenced was PBMCs.

The CDR3 region: CASSQEHKSGNTIYF. The DNA sequence follows: TGCGCCAGCAGCCAAGAACACAAGTCTGGAAACACCATATATTTT. The chain is assembled from TRBV4-1 and TRBJ1-3; the D segment cannot be called with confidence. As encoded in the germline V gene, CDR1 is MGHRA while CDR2 is YSYEKL. CDR3 length: 15 amino acids, cysteine to phenylalanine. This entry keeps only the CDR3 DNA: 45 bases, framed from base 1. V loses 0 bases of germline sequence and J loses 1 base, and the interval between the two ends is 7 bases.